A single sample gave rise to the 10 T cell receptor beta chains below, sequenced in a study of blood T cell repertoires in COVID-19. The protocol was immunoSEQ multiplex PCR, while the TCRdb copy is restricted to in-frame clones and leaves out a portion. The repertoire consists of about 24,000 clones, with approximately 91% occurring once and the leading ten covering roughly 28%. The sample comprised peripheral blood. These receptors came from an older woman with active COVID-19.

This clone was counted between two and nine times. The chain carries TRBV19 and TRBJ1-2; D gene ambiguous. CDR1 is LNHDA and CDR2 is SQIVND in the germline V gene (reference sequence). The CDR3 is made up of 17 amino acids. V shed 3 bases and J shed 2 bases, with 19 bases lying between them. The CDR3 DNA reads TGTGCCAGTAGTATCTCCGACATATTGGGCAACAACTATGGCTACACCTTC. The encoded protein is CASSISDILGNNYGYTF.

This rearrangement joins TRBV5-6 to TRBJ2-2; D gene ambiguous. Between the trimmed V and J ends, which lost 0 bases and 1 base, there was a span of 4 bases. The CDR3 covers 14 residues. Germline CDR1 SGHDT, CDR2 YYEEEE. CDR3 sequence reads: CASSLGGNTGELFF. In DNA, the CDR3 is TGTGCCAGCAGCTTGGGCGGGAACACCGGGGAGCTGTTTTTT.

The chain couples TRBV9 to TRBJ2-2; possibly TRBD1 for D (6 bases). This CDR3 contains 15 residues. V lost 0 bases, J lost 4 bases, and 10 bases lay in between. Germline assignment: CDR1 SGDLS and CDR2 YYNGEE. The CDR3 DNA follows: TGTGCCAGCAGCGTAGTAGGGGGTGGCACCGGGGAGCTGTTTTTT. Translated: CASSVVGGGTGELFF.

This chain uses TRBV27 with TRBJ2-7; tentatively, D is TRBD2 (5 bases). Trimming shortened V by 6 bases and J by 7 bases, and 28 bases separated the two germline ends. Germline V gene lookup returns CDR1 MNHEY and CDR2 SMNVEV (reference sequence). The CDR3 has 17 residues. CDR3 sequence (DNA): TGTGCCAGCAGCTACACCTATCCGGGTCATCACTCGGGGGAGCAGTACTTC. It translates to CASSYTYPGHHSGEQYF.

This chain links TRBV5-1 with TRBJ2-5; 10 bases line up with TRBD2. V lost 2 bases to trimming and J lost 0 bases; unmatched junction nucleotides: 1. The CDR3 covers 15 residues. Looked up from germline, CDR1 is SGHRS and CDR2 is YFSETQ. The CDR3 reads CASSFGTSDQETQYF. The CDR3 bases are TGCGCCAGCAGCTTCGGGACTAGCGACCAAGAGACCCAGTACTTC. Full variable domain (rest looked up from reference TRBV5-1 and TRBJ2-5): KAGVTQTPRYLIKTRGQQVTLSCSPISGHRSVSWYQQTPGQGLQFLFEYFSETQRNKGNFPGRFSGRQFSNSRSEMNVSTLELGDSALYLCASSFGTSDQETQYFGPGTRLLVL.

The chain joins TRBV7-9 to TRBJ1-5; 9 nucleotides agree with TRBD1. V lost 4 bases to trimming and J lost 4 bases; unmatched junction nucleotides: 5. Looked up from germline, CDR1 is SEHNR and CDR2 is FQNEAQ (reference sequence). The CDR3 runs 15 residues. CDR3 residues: CASSSTDRGNQPQHF. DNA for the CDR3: TGTGCCAGCAGCTCTACGGACAGGGGTAATCAGCCCCAGCATTTT.

CDR3 nucleotide sequence: TGCGCCAGCAGCTTGGCAGGCCCCCCCGCGTATGGCTACACCTTC. Protein: CASSLAGPPAYGYTF. The rearrangement uses TRBV5-1 and TRBJ1-2; unclear D gene. V shed 0 bases and J shed 5 bases, with 14 bases lying between them. Germline V CDR1 and CDR2: SGHRS, YFSETQ. The CDR3 length is 15 residues.

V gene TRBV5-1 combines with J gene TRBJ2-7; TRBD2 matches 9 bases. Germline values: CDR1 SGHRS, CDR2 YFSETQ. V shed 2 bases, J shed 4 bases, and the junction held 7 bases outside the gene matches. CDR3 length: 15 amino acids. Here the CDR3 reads CASSLNPSGGYEQYF. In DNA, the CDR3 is TGCGCCAGCAGCTTAAATCCCAGCGGGGGGTACGAGCAGTACTTC.

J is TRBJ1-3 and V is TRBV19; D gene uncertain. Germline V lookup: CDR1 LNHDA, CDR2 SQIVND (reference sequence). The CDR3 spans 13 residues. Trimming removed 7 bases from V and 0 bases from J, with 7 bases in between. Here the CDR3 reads CASIDISGNTIYF. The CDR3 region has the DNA TGTGCCAGTATCGACATCTCTGGAAACACCATATATTTT.

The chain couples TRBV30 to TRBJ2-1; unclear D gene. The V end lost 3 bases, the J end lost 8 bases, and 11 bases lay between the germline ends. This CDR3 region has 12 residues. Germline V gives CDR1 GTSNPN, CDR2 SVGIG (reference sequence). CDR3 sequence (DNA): TGTGCCTGGAGGAGCCATTGGTATGAGCAGTTCTTC. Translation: CAWRSHWYEQFF.